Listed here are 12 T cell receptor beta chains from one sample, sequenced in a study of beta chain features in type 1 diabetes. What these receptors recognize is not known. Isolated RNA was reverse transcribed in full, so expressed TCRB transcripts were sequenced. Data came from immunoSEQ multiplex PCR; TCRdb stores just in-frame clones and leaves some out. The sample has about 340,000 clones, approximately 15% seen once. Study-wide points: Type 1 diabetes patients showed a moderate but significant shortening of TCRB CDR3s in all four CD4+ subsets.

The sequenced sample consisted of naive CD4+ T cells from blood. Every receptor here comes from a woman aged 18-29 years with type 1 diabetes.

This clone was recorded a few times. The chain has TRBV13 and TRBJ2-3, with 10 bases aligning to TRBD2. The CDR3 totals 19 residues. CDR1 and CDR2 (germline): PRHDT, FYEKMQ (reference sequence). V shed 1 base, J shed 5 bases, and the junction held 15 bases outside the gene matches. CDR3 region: CASSLVPTSGEIPQDTQYF. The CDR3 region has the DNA TGTGCCAGCAGCTTAGTCCCCACTAGCGGGGAGATACCCCAAGATACGCAGTATTTT.

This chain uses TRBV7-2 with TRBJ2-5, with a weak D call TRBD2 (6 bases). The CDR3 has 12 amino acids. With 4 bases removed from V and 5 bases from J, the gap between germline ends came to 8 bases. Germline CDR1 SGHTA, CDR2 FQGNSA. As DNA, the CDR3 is TGTGCCAGCAGCTGGGGGGTGGAGACCCAGTACTTC. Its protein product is CASSWGVETQYF.

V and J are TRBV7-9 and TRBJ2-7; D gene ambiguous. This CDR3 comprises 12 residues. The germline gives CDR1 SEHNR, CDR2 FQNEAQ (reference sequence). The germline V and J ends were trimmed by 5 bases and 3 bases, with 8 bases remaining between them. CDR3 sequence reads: CASSPSGYEQYF. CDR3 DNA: TGTGCCAGCAGCCCCTCGGGCTACGAGCAGTACTTC.

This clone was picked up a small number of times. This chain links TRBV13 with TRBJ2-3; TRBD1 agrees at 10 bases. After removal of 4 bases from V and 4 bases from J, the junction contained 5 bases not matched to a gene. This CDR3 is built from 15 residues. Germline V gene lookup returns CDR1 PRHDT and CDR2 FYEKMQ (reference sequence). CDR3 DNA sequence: TGTGCCAGCAGCTCCGACAGGGGGCCTTCAGATACGCAGTATTTT. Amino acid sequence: CASSSDRGPSDTQYF.

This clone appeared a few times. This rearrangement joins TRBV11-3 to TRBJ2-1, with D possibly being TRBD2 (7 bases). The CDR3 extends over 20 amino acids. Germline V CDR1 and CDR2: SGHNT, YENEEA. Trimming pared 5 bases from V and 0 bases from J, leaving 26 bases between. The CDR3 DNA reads TGTGCCAGCAGCCCCAGGAGGGGGGGCGCGGAGGTTGGCTCCTACAATGAGCAGTTCTTC. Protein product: CASSPRRGGAEVGSYNEQFF.

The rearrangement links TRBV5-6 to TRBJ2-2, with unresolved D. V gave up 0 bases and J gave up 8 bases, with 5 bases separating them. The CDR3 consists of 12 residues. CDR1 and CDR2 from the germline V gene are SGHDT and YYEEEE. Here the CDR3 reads CASSLGLGELFF. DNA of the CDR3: TGTGCCAGCAGCTTGGGACTTGGGGAGCTGTTTTTT.

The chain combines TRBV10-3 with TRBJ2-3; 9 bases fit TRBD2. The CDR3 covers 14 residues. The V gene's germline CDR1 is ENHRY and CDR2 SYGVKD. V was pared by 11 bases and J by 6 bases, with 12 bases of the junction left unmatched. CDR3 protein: CASTVVSGSDTQYF. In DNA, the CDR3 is TGTGCCTCAACCGTCGTTAGCGGGAGTGATACGCAGTATTTT.

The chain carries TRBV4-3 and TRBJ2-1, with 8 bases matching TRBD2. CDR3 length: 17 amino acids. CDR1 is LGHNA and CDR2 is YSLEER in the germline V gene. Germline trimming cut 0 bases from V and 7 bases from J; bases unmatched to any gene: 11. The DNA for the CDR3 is TGCGCCAGCAGCCAAGATCCGCCCAGCGGGAGTGGGAATGAGCAGTTCTTC. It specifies CASSQDPPSGSGNEQFF.

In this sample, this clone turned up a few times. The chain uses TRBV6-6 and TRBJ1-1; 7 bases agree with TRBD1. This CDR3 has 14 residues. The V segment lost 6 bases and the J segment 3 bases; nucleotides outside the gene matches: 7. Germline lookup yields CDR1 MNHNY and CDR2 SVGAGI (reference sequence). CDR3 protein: CASSLTGVHTEAFF. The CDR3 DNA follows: TGTGCCAGCAGCTTAACAGGGGTACACACTGAAGCTTTCTTT.

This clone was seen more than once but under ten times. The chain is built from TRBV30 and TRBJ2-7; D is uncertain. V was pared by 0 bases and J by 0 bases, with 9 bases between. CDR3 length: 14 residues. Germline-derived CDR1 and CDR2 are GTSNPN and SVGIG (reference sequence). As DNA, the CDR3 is TGTGCCTGGAGTGTCCGGAGAGACTCCTACGAGCAGTACTTC. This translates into CAWSVRRDSYEQYF.

The CDR3: CASSLGLIASQETQYF. The DNA for the CDR3 is TGTGCCAGCAGCTTAGGTCTTATAGCCTCTCAAGAGACCCAGTACTTC. The chain has TRBV7-9 and TRBJ2-5; D is undetermined. The CDR3 runs 16 residues. CDR1 and CDR2 (germline): SEHNR, FQNEAQ (reference sequence). Trimming shortened V by 1 base and J by 2 bases, and 14 bases separated the two germline ends.

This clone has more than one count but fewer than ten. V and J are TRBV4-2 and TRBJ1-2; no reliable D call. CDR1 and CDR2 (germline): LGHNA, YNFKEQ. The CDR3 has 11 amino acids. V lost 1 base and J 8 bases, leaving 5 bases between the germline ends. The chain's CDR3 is CASSQARGYTF. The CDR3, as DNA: TGTGCCAGCAGCCAAGCGAGGGGCTACACCTTC.